This TCR beta chain was captured by sequencing in a study of T cells in Graves' hyperthyroidism and ophthalmopathy. About the research overall: The initial diagnosis was the point when peripheral blood was collected, ahead of any treatment. General study findings and limits: Researchers found most expanded thyroid clonotypes above 0.001 in blood as well.

The sample holds many counts of this clonotype. What it binds is unknown. Per the germline V gene, CDR1 is SGHRS and CDR2 is YFSETQ. The CDR3 sequence is 14 residues long. Trimming cost V 4 bases and J 1 base, with 11 bases left between them. Regions amplified from RNA transcripts were the TCR beta CDR3 regions. Primed by the HTBI set, a first-round RT-PCR was run on the TCR CDR3. TCRdb used MiXCR to reprocess the multiplex PCR reads, holding one entry per CDR3 protein. The sample consists of 550,000 to 650,000 distinct CDR3 sequences, 14% of them appearing once. Each diagnosis drew on symptoms, thyroxine, TRAb, thyroid ultrasound and orbital computed tomography findings. 9.5 to 10 ml fresh peripheral blood yielded the PBMCs.

The specimen sequenced was blood. V and J are TRBV5-1 and TRBJ2-5; D might be TRBD1 (5 bases). The TCR sequence derives from a middle-aged woman with Graves' hyperthyroidism. The CDR3 sequence is CASSVDSFQETQYF. CDR3 bases: TGCGCCAGCAGCGTAGACAGCTTCCAAGAGACCCAGTACTTC.